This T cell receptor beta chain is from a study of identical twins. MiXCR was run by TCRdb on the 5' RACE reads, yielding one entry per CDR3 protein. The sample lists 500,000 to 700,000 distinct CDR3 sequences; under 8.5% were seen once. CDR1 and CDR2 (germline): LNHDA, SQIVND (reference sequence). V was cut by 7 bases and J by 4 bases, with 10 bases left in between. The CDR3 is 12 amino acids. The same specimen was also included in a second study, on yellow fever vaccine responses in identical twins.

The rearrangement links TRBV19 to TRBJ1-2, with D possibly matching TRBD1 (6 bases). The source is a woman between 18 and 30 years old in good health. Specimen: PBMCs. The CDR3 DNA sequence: TGTGCCAGTACTACAGGGTCCTATGGCTACACCTTC. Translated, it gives CASTTGSYGYTF.